This T cell receptor beta chain was found in a study of shared clonotypes between healthy human individuals. Donors comprised only Caucasian adults living in Nashville, Tennessee. The CDR3 runs to 15 residues. Germline assignment: CDR1 SSHAT and CDR2 FNYEAQ (reference sequence). To note about this clone: Sequence at one end of the junction differs from germline and may be a read error.

Several immunoSEQ 96-well plates shared each subset's DNA, each plate a replicate. Per the authors' pipeline: Junction-only sequences without quality scores were provided by ImmunoSEQ, so filtering was different. This table comes from immunoSEQ multiplex PCR, and its TCRdb copy is limited to in-frame clones, with some not included. V and J calls and clone size are given by that table; D and trimming were obtained from the DNA. The sample lists 520,000 or so clones, 75% to 85% occurring once. The clonotype originates from a woman aged 40 to 50 in good health. Some clones in this sample may be carry-over from other donors' samples. The sample consisted of PBMCs. The rearrangement joins TRBV7-7 to TRBJ2-5; 9 positions agree with TRBD1. CDR3 protein: CASSLGQGNRETQYF. The CDR3 coding sequence is TGTGCTAGCAGCTTAGGACAGGGGAATCGAGAGACCCAGTACTTC. The variable domain in full, with the rest retrieved from reference TRBV7-7 and TRBJ2-5, is GAGVSQSPRYKVTKRGQDVTLRCDPISSHATLYWYQQALGQGPEFLTYFNYEAQPDKSGLPSDRFSAERPEGSISTLTIQRTEQRDSAMYRCASSLGQGNRETQYFGPGTRLLVL.